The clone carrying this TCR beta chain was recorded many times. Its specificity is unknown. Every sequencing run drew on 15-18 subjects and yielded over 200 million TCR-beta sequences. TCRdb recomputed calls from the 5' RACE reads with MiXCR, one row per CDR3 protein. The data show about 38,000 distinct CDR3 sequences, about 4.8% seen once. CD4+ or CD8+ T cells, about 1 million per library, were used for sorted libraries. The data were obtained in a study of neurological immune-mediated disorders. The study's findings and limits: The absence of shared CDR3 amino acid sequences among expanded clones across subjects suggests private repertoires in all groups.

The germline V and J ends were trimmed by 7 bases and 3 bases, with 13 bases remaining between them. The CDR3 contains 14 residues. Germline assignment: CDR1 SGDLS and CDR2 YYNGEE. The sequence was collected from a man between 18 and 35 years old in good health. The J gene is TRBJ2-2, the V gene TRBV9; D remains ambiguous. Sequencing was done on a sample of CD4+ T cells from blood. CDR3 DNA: TGTGCCAGCGGCGCGCTGAGATACACCGGGGAGCTGTTTTTT. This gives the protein CASGALRYTGELFF.